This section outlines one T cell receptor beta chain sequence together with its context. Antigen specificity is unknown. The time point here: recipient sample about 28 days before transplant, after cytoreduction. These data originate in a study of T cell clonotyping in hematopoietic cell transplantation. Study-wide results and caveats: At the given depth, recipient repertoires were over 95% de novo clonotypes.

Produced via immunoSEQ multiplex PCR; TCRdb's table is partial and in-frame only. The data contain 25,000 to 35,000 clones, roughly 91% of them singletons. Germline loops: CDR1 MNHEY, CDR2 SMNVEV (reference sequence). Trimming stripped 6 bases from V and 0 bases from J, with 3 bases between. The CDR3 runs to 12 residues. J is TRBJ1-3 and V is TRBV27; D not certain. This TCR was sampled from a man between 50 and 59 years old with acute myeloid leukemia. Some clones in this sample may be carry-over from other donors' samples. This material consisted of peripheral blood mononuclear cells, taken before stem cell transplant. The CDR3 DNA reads TGTGCCAGCAGGAGCTCTGGAAACACCATATATTTT. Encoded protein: CASRSSGNTIYF.